This TCR beta chain appears in the sequencing data of a study of shared clonotypes between healthy human individuals. Trimming took off 2 bases at V and 4 bases at J, with 11 bases between the two ends. Germline values: CDR1 GTSNPN, CDR2 SVGIG (reference sequence). This CDR3 comprises 13 residues. Sorted-subset replicate PCR reactions contained roughly 210 ng DNA, corresponding to tens of thousands of T cell genomes. Sequencing used immunoSEQ multiplex PCR; TCRdb keeps in-frame clones, though not all of them. The sample records 1,100,000 or so clones, 75% to 80% being singletons. This TCR came from a man between 18 and 29 years old in good health. Some clones in this sample may be carry-over from other donors' samples. V and J are TRBV30 and TRBJ1-1; D might be TRBD1 (5 bases). The material sequenced was memory CD4+ T cells from PBMCs. Sample subset: CD45RA-negative fraction. CDR3 bases: TGTGCCTGGAGTATAGGGGATACCACTGAAGCTTTCTTT. This codes for CAWSIGDTTEAFF.